What follows are 26 T cell receptor beta chains derived from one specimen sequenced in a study of blood T cells in healthy people across ages. Alongside a J-beta primer mix, a sample-barcoded 5' primer served in a second PCR lasting roughly 7 to 11 cycles. Via MiXCR, TCRdb re-called the 5' RACE reads, giving one row per CDR3 protein. The sample lists approximately 1.5 million distinct CDR3 sequences; about 42% were seen once. Sequenced input: blood. All receptors come from a young woman in good health.

The rearrangement links TRBV6-2 or TRBV6-3 to TRBJ1-2; weak D call: TRBD1 (6 bases). CDR1 is MNHEY, CDR2 SVGEGT, per germline. Trimming took 2 bases from V and 2 from J, leaving 6 bases between them. The CDR3 has 13 residues. Here the CDR3 reads CASSYGTNYGYTF. CDR3 DNA: TGTGCCAGCAGTTACGGGACAAACTATGGCTACACCTTC.

The J gene is TRBJ2-1, the V gene TRBV6-2 or TRBV6-3, with a tentative D call TRBD2 (5 bases). Germline assignment: CDR1 MNHEY and CDR2 SVGEGT. CDR3 length equals 16 residues. The ends were cut back, 8 bases at V and 0 bases at J, with 17 bases in the middle. The CDR3 DNA reads TGTGCCAGCGCAAAGAGAGGGAAGGGCTCCTACAATGAGCAGTTCTTC. Its protein is CASAKRGKGSYNEQFF.

This clonotype was observed many times. The rearrangement uses TRBV12-3 or TRBV12-4 and TRBJ2-7; D is unclear. Trimming stripped 4 bases from V and 0 bases from J, with 7 bases between. The CDR3 runs 13 residues. In DNA, the CDR3 is TGTGCCAGCAGTTACTATTCCTCCTACGAGCAGTACTTC. This codes for CASSYYSSYEQYF.

The chain is built from TRBV20-1 and TRBJ2-2, with D possibly being TRBD1 or TRBD2 (6 bases each). CDR1 and CDR2 from the germline V gene are DFQATT and SNEGSKA (reference sequence). The CDR3 loop spans 15 amino acids. Deletions cut 0 bases from V and 5 bases from J, with 13 bases between. CDR3 DNA: TGCAGTGCTAGAGATATCGGGGGCAGGACCGGGGAGCTGTTTTTT. The encoded protein is CSARDIGGRTGELFF.

This clonotype came up once. DNA of the CDR3: TGCGCCAGCAGCCAGCTAGAGCGGGAGCGGGATACGCAGTATTTT. Translation gives CASSQLERERDTQYF. The V and J genes are TRBV4-3 and TRBJ2-3, with 8 positions matching TRBD2. The germline CDR1 and CDR2 sequences are LGHNA and YSLEER. Trimming cost V 3 bases and J 6 bases; bases outside gene matches: 8. This CDR3 region has 15 residues.

The sample holds a few counts of this clonotype. CDR3 sequence reads: CASSLMPRGDSPLHF. The CDR3 DNA follows: TGTGCCAGCAGTTTAATGCCTAGGGGTGATTCACCCCTCCACTTT. The gene calls are TRBV27 and TRBJ1-6, with D perhaps TRBD1 (5 bases). Trimming pared 2 bases from V and 8 bases from J, leaving 13 bases between. This CDR3 has 15 amino acids. Per germline, CDR1 MNHEY and CDR2 SMNVEV (reference sequence).

This clonotype was counted between two and nine times. CDR3 sequence reads: CASSLNLRRRGNTEAFF. The CDR3 DNA sequence: TGTGCCAGCAGCTTAAACCTGCGGCGCAGGGGGAACACTGAAGCTTTCTTT. The gene calls are TRBV7-6 and TRBJ1-1, with D possibly TRBD1 on 6 matching bases. From germline, CDR1 is SGHVS and CDR2 FNYEAQ. V was cut by 2 bases and J by 1 base, with 17 bases left in between. The CDR3 consists of 17 residues.

The chain couples TRBV20-1 to TRBJ1-4; D is ambiguous. The germline V gene has CDR1 DFQATT and CDR2 SNEGSKA (reference sequence). The CDR3 runs to 14 residues. V was pared by 0 bases and J by 2 bases, with 7 bases between. CDR3 in amino acids: CSARDAETNEKLFF. As DNA, the CDR3 is TGCAGTGCTAGAGATGCGGAGACTAATGAAAAACTGTTTTTT.

This clonotype was seen a few times. The chain combines TRBV12-3 or TRBV12-4 with TRBJ2-1; 10 positions match TRBD2. Losses at the gene ends were 6 bases for V and 6 bases for J; bases not matched to a gene: 11. There are 16 residues in the CDR3. The DNA of the CDR3 is TGTGCCAGCAGCCGGAAGCGGGAGGGCCGCACCAATGAGCAGTTCTTC. Protein: CASSRKREGRTNEQFF.

The chain couples TRBV9 to TRBJ2-1, with TRBD2 matching over 12 bases. V was pared by 0 bases and J by 4 bases, with 2 bases of the junction left unmatched. The CDR3 consists of 16 residues. The germline V gene has CDR1 SGDLS and CDR2 YYNGEE. CDR3 in DNA: TGTGCCAGCAGCGTAGTTGGGACTAGCGGGTACAATGAGCAGTTCTTC. This gives the protein CASSVVGTSGYNEQFF.

The rearrangement links TRBV20-1 to TRBJ1-4, with a possible D match to TRBD1 (6 bases). Germline V gives CDR1 DFQATT, CDR2 SNEGSKA (reference sequence). CDR3 length: 13 residues. V gave up 4 bases and J gave up 7 bases, with 13 bases separating them. Here the CDR3 DNA reads TGCAGTGCTACGGGGGGCTCTCCTGAAAAACTGTTTTTT. This sequence encodes CSATGGSPEKLFF.

This rearrangement joins TRBV24-1 to TRBJ1-5; D may be TRBD1 (5 bases). Germline loops: CDR1 KGHDR, CDR2 SFDVKD. V lost 3 bases, J lost 4 bases, and 9 bases lay in between. This CDR3 contains 14 residues. This chain's CDR3 is CATSDEAGNQPQHF. CDR3 nucleotides: TGTGCCACCAGTGATGAGGCAGGGAATCAGCCCCAGCATTTT.

This chain uses TRBV5-6 with TRBJ2-7; 12 bases fit TRBD2. Germline V gives CDR1 SGHDT, CDR2 YYEEEE. V shed 2 bases and J 3 bases; nucleotides not matched to a gene: 9. The CDR3 covers 17 residues. CDR3 nucleotides: TGTGCCAGCAGCTTAGGGGGACTAGCGGGCCAAATCTACGAGCAGTACTTC. Translating gives CASSLGGLAGQIYEQYF.

This clonotype was recorded a few times. The V and J genes are TRBV28 and TRBJ2-7; D not resolved. Germline V gene data show CDR1 as MDHEN and CDR2 as SYDVKM. Trimming shortened V by 6 bases and J by 3 bases, and 15 bases separated the two germline ends. The CDR3 has 14 amino acids. CDR3 sequence reads: CASSTSTAYYEQYF. DNA of the CDR3: TGTGCCAGCAGCACTTCCACAGCCTACTACGAGCAGTACTTC.

This clonotype came up once. An end of the junction does not agree with germline; a read error may underlie this. The V and J genes are TRBV7-3 and TRBJ2-1, with D perhaps matching TRBD2 (6 bases). The germline V gene has CDR1 SGHTA and CDR2 FQGTGA. The CDR3 runs 16 residues. The CDR3 DNA reads as TGTGCCAGCAGCCCCACTTGGGGGGTCCTCTACGATGAGCAGTTCTTC. Translation gives CASSPTWGVLYDEQFF.

As to this clonotype: The junction departs from germline at one end; a sequencing error may be responsible. The chain couples TRBV5-5 to TRBJ2-3, with 12 bases identical to TRBD2. The CDR3 contains 19 residues. The germline V gene has CDR1 SGHKS and CDR2 YYEKEE (reference sequence). This CDR3 is CAGSRRLLAGGMIVDTQYF. As DNA, the CDR3 is TGTGCCGGCAGCCGAAGACTTCTAGCGGGGGGGATGATCGTAGATACGCAGTATTTT.

The chain links TRBV6-6 to TRBJ1-6; D not resolved. Germline-derived CDR1 and CDR2 are MNHNY and SVGAGI (reference sequence). V was trimmed by 11 bases and J by 9 bases, leaving 14 bases between them. CDR3 length equals 12 residues. The CDR3 region is CASKGGSSPLHF. In nucleotides, the CDR3 is TGTGCCTCTAAGGGAGGGAGTTCACCCCTCCACTTT.

This clonotype was detected only a few times. This chain links TRBV27 with TRBJ2-1; 13 positions agree with TRBD2. The CDR3 covers 15 residues. V was clipped by 4 bases and J by 9 bases; unmatched bases: 6. In germline, CDR1 is MNHEY, CDR2 SMNVEV (reference sequence). The chain's CDR3 is CASSSRLAGGFEQFF. The CDR3 region has the DNA TGTGCCAGCAGTTCCCGACTAGCGGGGGGCTTTGAGCAGTTCTTC.

This chain's CDR3 is CASSQGQGPYNEQYF. The CDR3 nucleotides read TGTGCCAGCAGCCAAGGACAGGGACCCTACAATGAGCAGTACTTC. This sequence joins TRBV12-3 or TRBV12-4 and TRBJ2-1, with 8 bases matching TRBD1. The J call may be faulty, since TRBJ2-7 better matches the DNA end. This CDR3 contains 15 residues.

This clonotype showed up just a few times. The rearrangement joins TRBV6-1 to TRBJ1-5; D is possibly TRBD1 (5 bases). V lost 6 bases to trimming and J lost 6 bases, with 18 bases between them. Germline values: CDR1 MNHNS, CDR2 SASEGT. The CDR3 contains 15 residues. CDR3 nucleotide sequence: TGTGCCAGCAGAGTAGGGGCCCACCCCAGTCAGCCCCAGCATTTT. Its protein is CASRVGAHPSQPQHF.

V gene TRBV20-1 combines with J gene TRBJ1-4; no reliable D call. The germline V and J ends were trimmed by 3 bases and 3 bases, with 11 bases remaining between them. The CDR3 consists of 14 residues. From germline, CDR1 is DFQATT and CDR2 SNEGSKA (reference sequence). Here the CDR3 DNA reads TGCAGTGCTAGGCCGGGGTTCGCTAATGAAAAACTGTTTTTT. Its translation is CSARPGFANEKLFF.

V gene TRBV20-1 combines with J gene TRBJ2-1, with D perhaps matching TRBD2 (5 bases). V was clipped by 5 bases and J by 5 bases, with 16 bases between them. This CDR3 comprises 14 residues. Germline V gene sequence: CDR1 DFQATT, CDR2 SNEGSKA (reference sequence). The CDR3 region is CSAEVAGINNEQFF. The CDR3 DNA follows: TGCAGTGCTGAAGTAGCCGGGATAAACAATGAGCAGTTCTTC.

V usage is TRBV5-1 and J usage is TRBJ1-2; D gene uncertain. V gave up 6 bases and J gave up 4 bases, with 19 bases separating them. Germline lookup yields CDR1 SGHRS and CDR2 YFSETQ. CDR3 size: 15 residues. For the CDR3, the DNA is TGCGCCAGCACGCTAACGGACGGAATAAGCTATGGCTACACCTTC. It yields the protein CASTLTDGISYGYTF.

The chain is built from TRBV6-1 and TRBJ2-5, with 8 positions matching TRBD2. The CDR3 totals 14 residues. From germline, CDR1 is MNHNS and CDR2 SASEGT. Losses at the gene ends were 3 bases for V and 5 bases for J; bases not matched to a gene: 5. CDR3 DNA sequence: TGTGCCAGCAGTGACGGGGGGGCGTATGAGACCCAGTACTTC. Translating gives CASSDGGAYETQYF.

This rearrangement joins TRBV5-1 to TRBJ1-3, with a possible D match to TRBD1 (6 bases). Germline CDR1 is SGHRS and CDR2 is YFSETQ. CDR3 length: 14 residues. V lost 4 bases and J lost 2, with 10 bases in between. The DNA of the CDR3 is TGCGCCAGCAGCCTCGACAGGCCTGGAAACACCATATATTTT. Translation: CASSLDRPGNTIYF. Combining the CDR3 with reference TRBV5-1 and TRBJ1-3 gives the whole variable domain KAGVTQTPRYLIKTRGQQVTLSCSPISGHRSVSWYQQTPGQGLQFLFEYFSETQRNKGNFPGRFSGRQFSNSRSEMNVSTLELGDSALYLCASSLDRPGNTIYFGEGSWLTVV.

This clonotype was seen a few times. This chain links TRBV27 with TRBJ2-5; 7 nucleotides match TRBD1. The CDR3 has 13 amino acids. After removal of 2 bases from V and 11 bases from J, the junction contained 8 bases not matched to a gene. Looked up from germline, CDR1 is MNHEY and CDR2 is SMNVEV (reference sequence). The CDR3 region is CASSLLQGNEQYF. Here the CDR3 DNA reads TGTGCCAGCAGTTTACTACAGGGGAATGAGCAGTACTTC.